Following are 21 T cell receptor beta chains from one sample sequenced in a study of T cell repertoires in cytomegalovirus infection. Their specific antigens are unknown. One entry per CDR3 protein, called by TCRdb with MiXCR from the reads. The sample has 80,000 or so distinct CDR3 sequences, roughly a quarter seen once; the top ten hold roughly 50%. The source material was CD8+ T cells from cultured PBMCs, sampled from culture after CMV antigen stimulation. The receptors shown here come from a human donor in good health (CMV status not recorded). Some clones in this sample may be carry-over from other donors' samples.

This clonotype has a count of ten or more. The rearrangement links TRBV6-2 or TRBV6-3 to TRBJ2-1; the D is unclear. The CDR3 consists of 17 residues. In germline, CDR1 is MNHEY, CDR2 SVGEGT. V lost 0 bases to trimming and J lost 2 bases, with 14 bases between them. The CDR3 loop reads CASSYSIREDAYNEQFF. DNA of the CDR3: TGTGCCAGCAGTTACTCGATAAGGGAAGATGCCTACAATGAGCAGTTCTTC.

In this sample, this clonotype turned up many times. The V gene is TRBV7-9, the J gene TRBJ2-1, with D possibly being TRBD1 (6 bases). The CDR3 has 15 residues. V was cut by 7 bases and J by 6 bases, with 19 bases left in between. Germline assignment: CDR1 SEHNR and CDR2 FQNEAQ (reference sequence). The CDR3 reads CASTFQGFPINEQFF. The CDR3 coding sequence is TGTGCCAGCACCTTCCAGGGGTTCCCAATCAATGAGCAGTTCTTC.

The V call is TRBV6-2 or TRBV6-3, the J call TRBJ1-2, with no clear D. The V and J ends lost 1 base and 3 bases respectively, with 15 bases between them. The CDR3 length is 16 residues. Germline V gene data show CDR1 as MNHEY and CDR2 as SVGEGT. The CDR3 region has the DNA TGTGCCAGCAGTTACTTCGGTACCCTCCAGTACTATGGCTACACCTTC. Its protein product is CASSYFGTLQYYGYTF.

The chain carries TRBV24-1 and TRBJ2-1; the D call may be TRBD1 or TRBD2 (5 bases each). V lost 3 bases and J lost 12, with 14 bases in between. The length of the CDR3 is 13 residues. Germline lookup yields CDR1 KGHDR and CDR2 SFDVKD. Written as DNA, the CDR3 is TGTGCCACCAGTGATCGGCAGGGACCCGTGCAGTTCTTC. Translating gives CATSDRQGPVQFF.

The sample holds a few counts of this clonotype. The chain employs TRBV5-6 and TRBJ1-4; no clear D. This CDR3 has 12 residues. Germline CDR1 and CDR2: SGHDT and YYEEEE. V lost 0 bases, J lost 7 bases, and 4 bases lay in between. CDR3 in DNA: TGTGCCAGCAGCTTGGGTAGTGAAAAACTGTTTTTT. Its protein is CASSLGSEKLFF.

This clonotype occurred a few times. This chain uses TRBV11-3 with TRBJ2-1; 11 bases map to TRBD2. There are 16 residues in the CDR3. Trimming cost V 7 bases and J 4 bases; bases outside gene matches: 9. Germline lookup yields CDR1 SGHNT and CDR2 YENEEA. The DNA of the CDR3 is TGTGCCAGCACTCCTAGCGGGGGGACTATGTACAATGAGCAGTTCTTC. Amino acid sequence: CASTPSGGTMYNEQFF.

This clonotype was seen a handful of times. The junction departs from germline at one end; a sequencing error may be responsible. V usage is TRBV27 and J usage is TRBJ2-1; 11 bases fit TRBD2. The length of the CDR3 is 16 residues. The V gene's germline CDR1 is MNHEY and CDR2 SMNVEV (reference sequence). CDR3 loop: CATRTSGSSSNNEQFF. The CDR3, as DNA: TGTGCCACCAGGACTAGCGGGTCTAGCTCCAACAATGAGCAGTTCTTC.

V and J are TRBV5-1 and TRBJ2-7; possibly TRBD1 or TRBD2 for D (7 bases each). V was cut by 5 bases and J by 2 bases, with 11 bases left in between. The germline V gene has CDR1 SGHRS and CDR2 YFSETQ. The CDR3 runs to 13 residues. The CDR3 DNA reads TGCGCCAGCAGAGCGGGACAGACCTACGAGCAGTACTTC. It is translated as CASRAGQTYEQYF.

CDR3 sequence (DNA): TGCGCCAGCAGCGTGACAGGAGGTAATTCACCCCTCCACTTT. This encodes CASSVTGGNSPLHF. V and J are TRBV5-1 and TRBJ1-6, with D perhaps TRBD1 (6 bases). Trimming removed 4 bases at V and 6 bases at J, with 11 bases between. The germline gives CDR1 SGHRS, CDR2 YFSETQ. This CDR3 has 14 amino acids. The complete variable domain, with remaining parts taken from reference TRBV5-1 and TRBJ1-6, reads KAGVTQTPRYLIKTRGQQVTLSCSPISGHRSVSWYQQTPGQGLQFLFEYFSETQRNKGNFPGRFSGRQFSNSRSEMNVSTLELGDSALYLCASSVTGGNSPLHFGNGTRLTVT.

This clonotype has more than one count but fewer than ten. V is TRBV7-9 and J is TRBJ2-7, with D possibly TRBD2 on 5 matching bases. Germline CDR1 SEHNR, CDR2 FQNEAQ (reference sequence). V was shortened by 6 bases and J by 4 bases, with 13 bases between the two germline ends. The CDR3 has 13 residues. The CDR3 coding sequence is TGTGCCAGCAGTTTCGAGGGATCTTACGAGCAGTACTTC. Translated: CASSFEGSYEQYF. Drawing the rest from reference TRBV7-9 and TRBJ2-7, the complete variable domain is DTGVSQNPRHKITKRGQNVTFRCDPISEHNRLYWYRQTLGQGPEFLTYFQNEAQLEKSRLLSDRFSAERPKGSFSTLEIQRTEQGDSAMYLCASSFEGSYEQYFGPGTRLTVT.

The chain joins TRBV30 to TRBJ2-1; 9 nucleotides line up with TRBD2. V shed 4 bases, J shed 8 bases, and the junction held 6 bases outside the gene matches. Germline loops: CDR1 GTSNPN, CDR2 SVGIG (reference sequence). The CDR3 length is 13 residues. In nucleotides, the CDR3 is TGTGCCTGGACCAGCGGGAGGTCTGATGAGCAGTTCTTC. Its protein product is CAWTSGRSDEQFF.

This chain links TRBV7-9 with TRBJ1-3, with D unresolved. From germline, CDR1 is SEHNR and CDR2 FQNEAQ (reference sequence). Trimming left V 4 bases short and J 5 bases short, with 12 bases between. This CDR3 is built from 14 residues. In DNA, the CDR3 is TGTGCCAGCAGCTCAGTCATAGAACGAAACACCATATATTTT. This sequence encodes CASSSVIERNTIYF.

This chain uses TRBV6-2 or TRBV6-3 with TRBJ2-3; TRBD2 agrees at 7 bases. The V segment lost 2 bases and the J segment 5 bases; nucleotides outside the gene matches: 4. Germline V CDR1 and CDR2: MNHEY, SVGEGT. The CDR3 is 14 residues long. The CDR3 DNA is TGTGCCAGCAGTTACGACGGGGGGAAAGATACGCAGTATTTT. It codes for CASSYDGGKDTQYF.

This clonotype was observed many times. A junction end diverges from the germline sequence, so it may reflect a read error. The V gene is TRBV7-2, the J gene TRBJ1-1; D is ambiguous. The CDR3 is 11 residues long. Germline V gene data show CDR1 as SGHTA and CDR2 as FQGNSA. The CDR3 bases are TGTGCCAGCAGCCTATCATCGGTCCCCTCCTTT. Translated: CASSLSSVPSF.

This clonotype has ten or more counts. The rearrangement links TRBV6-1 to TRBJ2-5, with TRBD2 identical over 11 bases. The ends lost 2 bases at V and 5 bases at J; junction bases unmatched: 4. The CDR3 spans 15 residues. CDR1 MNHNS and CDR2 SASEGT come from the germline V gene. CDR3 amino acids: CASSERLAGRETQYF. The CDR3 region has the DNA TGTGCCAGCAGTGAACGACTAGCGGGAAGGGAGACCCAGTACTTC.

Ten or more counts support this clonotype. This chain uses TRBV12-3 or TRBV12-4 with TRBJ1-5; perhaps TRBD1 as D (6 bases). There are 16 residues in the CDR3. V was clipped by 7 bases and J by 1 base, with 17 bases between them. CDR3 protein: CASTNGGARSNQPQHF. The DNA for the CDR3 is TGTGCCAGCACGAACGGGGGCGCCCGGAGCAATCAGCCCCAGCATTTT.

This clonotype showed up many times. This chain uses TRBV12-3 or TRBV12-4 with TRBJ2-7; 8 bases are a match to TRBD1. The V gene end was trimmed by 2 bases and the J gene end by 2 bases; junction bases not matched to a gene: 2. The CDR3 covers 14 residues. The CDR3 bases are TGTGCCAGCAGTTTATCACAGGGGGCCTACGAGCAGTACTTC. Translated: CASSLSQGAYEQYF.

The genes are TRBV11-2 and TRBJ2-3, with D possibly being TRBD1 (5 bases). This CDR3 region has 13 residues. Between the trimmed V and J ends, which lost 3 bases and 4 bases, there was a span of 8 bases. Germline-derived CDR1 and CDR2 are SGHAT and FQNNGV. The CDR3 spells CASSFQGSDTQYF. Written as DNA, the CDR3 is TGTGCCAGCAGCTTTCAGGGATCAGATACGCAGTATTTT.

This clonotype was seen a few times. The CDR3 DNA is TGTGCCAGCAGAAAGTCGACAGGAGACATGAACACTGAAGCTTTCTTT. It translates to CASRKSTGDMNTEAFF. The rearrangement joins TRBV27 to TRBJ1-1; TRBD1 is a possible D gene (6 bases). This CDR3 has 16 residues. CDR1 and CDR2 from the germline V gene are MNHEY and SMNVEV (reference sequence). Trimming removed 6 bases at V and 0 bases at J, with 17 bases between.

This clonotype was seen many times. The genes are TRBV7-9 and TRBJ2-7; D perhaps matches TRBD2 (5 bases). V was cut by 4 bases and J by 0 bases, with 19 bases left in between. This CDR3 is 17 amino acids long. Looked up from germline, CDR1 is SEHNR and CDR2 is FQNEAQ (reference sequence). The CDR3 sequence: CASSSLTGTSSSYEQYF. CDR3 in DNA: TGTGCCAGCAGCTCCCTTACGGGAACATCAAGCTCCTACGAGCAGTACTTC.

This clonotype was detected ten times or more. The genes are TRBV24-1 and TRBJ2-1, with 10 bases that match TRBD1. CDR1 and CDR2 from the germline V gene are KGHDR and SFDVKD. Trimming at V came to 4 bases and at J to 8 bases, leaving 13 bases not matched to a gene. The CDR3 runs 17 residues. CDR3 residues: CATSDLAGTGDRHEQFF. The CDR3 DNA is TGTGCCACCAGTGACCTAGCAGGGACAGGGGACCGTCATGAGCAGTTCTTC.